The 12 T cell receptor beta chains listed next were all sequenced from one sample in a study of CD8+CD57+ T cells in acquired aplastic anemia. Researchers used genomic DNA as the template to profile TCR beta VDJ and CDR3. In TCRdb, the reads were re-called with MiXCR into one record per CDR3 protein. The repertoire has some 150,000 distinct CDR3 sequences, roughly 43% of them found once; the top ten carry over 0.95%. Flow cytometry had shown expanded CD8+CD57+ cells in the patients chosen for sequencing. The sample consisted of sorted CD4+, CD8+, or CD8+CD57+ T cells (not recorded which) from PBMCs. These receptors came from a human donor with aplastic anemia.

This clonotype has at least ten counts. V gene TRBV5-8 combines with J gene TRBJ1-1; 7 positions agree with TRBD1. V shed 4 bases, J shed 0 bases, and the junction held 9 bases outside the gene matches. The germline gives CDR1 SGHTS, CDR2 YDEGEE. The CDR3 contains 16 residues. The CDR3 DNA is TGTGCCAGCAGCAGATACAGGGGTGTAGTGAACACTGAAGCTTTCTTT. Protein: CASSRYRGVVNTEAFF.

In the case of this clonotype: With a much larger clone just one base away, this may be a read error. The genes are TRBV19 and TRBJ2-1, with 7 nucleotides matching TRBD2. This CDR3 comprises 16 residues. CDR1 and CDR2 (germline): LNHDA, SQIVND (reference sequence). Here the CDR3 reads CASFPSGVSSYNGQFF. Written as DNA, the CDR3 is TGTGCCAGTTTCCCTAGCGGAGTTAGCTCCTACAATGGGCAGTTCTTC.

A note on this clonotype: Since a much larger clone is just one base distant, this may be a read error. The chain is built from TRBV20-1 and TRBJ1-4, with D perhaps matching TRBD1 (6 bases). From germline, CDR1 is DFQATT and CDR2 SNEGSKA (reference sequence). The CDR3 is 16 residues long. The germline V and J ends were trimmed by 1 base and 8 bases, with 20 bases remaining between them. The CDR3 reads CSARGTAGSSLEKLFF. DNA for the CDR3: TGCAGTGCTAGAGGGACAGCGGGCAGCTCCCTAGAAAAACTGTTTTTT.

The chain employs TRBV15 and TRBJ2-6, with 8 positions matching TRBD2. V was pared by 1 base and J by 1 base, with 3 bases of the junction left unmatched. Germline V gene data show CDR1 as LNHNV and CDR2 as YYDKDF (reference sequence). The length of the CDR3 is 17 residues. CDR3 bases: TGTGCCACCAGCAGAGCGGGGGGGCTATCTGGGGCCAACGTCCTGACTTTC. It codes for CATSRAGGLSGANVLTF. Drawing the rest from reference TRBV15 and TRBJ2-6, the complete variable domain is DAMVIQNPRYQVTQFGKPVTLSCSQTLNHNVMYWYQQKSSQAPKLLFHYYDKDFNNEADTPDNFQSRRPNTSFCFLDIRSPGLGDTAMYLCATSRAGGLSGANVLTFGAGSRLTVL.

V gene TRBV19 combines with J gene TRBJ1-2, with 9 nucleotides matching TRBD1. CDR1 and CDR2 from the germline V gene are LNHDA and SQIVND (reference sequence). The V and J ends lost 7 bases and 12 bases, in that order; junction bases with no gene match: 9. The CDR3 loop spans 12 amino acids. DNA for the CDR3: TGTGCCAGTACCCCGGGACAGGGAGGCGACACCTTC. Amino acids: CASTPGQGGDTF. The full variable domain, rest sourced from reference TRBV19 and TRBJ1-2, is DGGITQSPKYLFRKEGQNVTLSCEQNLNHDAMYWYRQDPGQGLRLIYYSQIVNDFQKGDIAEGYSVSREKKESFPLTVTSAQKNPTAFYLCASTPGQGGDTFGSGTRLTVV.

This clonotype was counted ten times or more. The chain is built from TRBV20-1 and TRBJ2-2; D is uncertain. The germline V and J ends were trimmed by 3 bases and 1 base, with 9 bases remaining between them. This CDR3 spans 14 amino acids. From germline, CDR1 is DFQATT and CDR2 SNEGSKA (reference sequence). The CDR3 DNA reads TGCAGTGCTAGCCCCCCCCAGAACACCGGGGAGCTGTTTTTT. Amino acid sequence: CSASPPQNTGELFF.

V and J are TRBV20-1 and TRBJ2-1; the D gene is possibly TRBD2 (6 bases). CDR3 length: 14 residues. Trimming removed 3 bases at V and 8 bases at J, with 17 bases between. CDR1 is DFQATT and CDR2 is SNEGSKA in the germline V gene (reference sequence). The CDR3 reads CSASPGGWTDEQFF. As DNA, the CDR3 is TGCAGTGCTAGTCCCGGGGGTTGGACGGATGAGCAGTTCTTC.

This clonotype has just a few counts. The chain has TRBV6-2 or TRBV6-3 and TRBJ2-6; a possible D gene is TRBD2 (5 bases). With 11 bases removed from V and 2 bases from J, the gap between germline ends came to 13 bases. CDR3 length: 14 residues. CDR1 MNHEY and CDR2 SVGEGT come from the germline V gene. DNA of the CDR3: TGTGCCTGCGGGCGGTTGCCTGGGGCCAACGTCCTGACTTTC. This gives the protein CACGRLPGANVLTF.

This chain connects TRBV5-1 to TRBJ2-5; TRBD1 matches 9 bases. Germline V gene lookup returns CDR1 SGHRS and CDR2 YFSETQ. J lost 3 bases, V lost 2 bases, and 2 bases had no gene match. The CDR3 has 14 residues. CDR3: CASSFRQGEETQYF. The DNA for the CDR3 is TGCGCCAGCAGCTTCAGACAGGGGGAAGAGACCCAGTACTTC.

This rearrangement joins TRBV5-6 to TRBJ1-5, with D uncertain. There are 14 residues in the CDR3. Germline values: CDR1 SGHDT, CDR2 YYEEEE. The V end was cut by 1 base, the J end by 0 bases, with 5 bases between. CDR3 amino acids: CASSLRTSNQPQHF. The CDR3 nucleotides are TGTGCCAGCAGCTTGAGGACTAGCAATCAGCCCCAGCATTTT.

This clonotype was counted many times. The CDR3 bases are TGTGCCAGCAATCCGACAGGGAGCGTCGACTATGGCTACACCTTC. It translates to CASNPTGSVDYGYTF. The chain carries TRBV6-5 and TRBJ1-2; TRBD1 agrees at 7 bases. Trimming removed 7 bases from V and 3 bases from J; junction bases left unmatched: 11. The germline gives CDR1 MNHEY, CDR2 SVGAGI. This CDR3 has 15 residues.

The gene calls are TRBV20-1 and TRBJ2-1, with D perhaps matching TRBD1 (6 bases). There are 14 residues in the CDR3. V was clipped by 3 bases and J by 8 bases, with 17 bases between them. Germline CDR1 DFQATT, CDR2 SNEGSKA (reference sequence). The CDR3 loop is CSARGAARTDEQFF. The CDR3 nucleotides read TGCAGTGCTAGGGGGGCGGCACGAACGGATGAGCAGTTCTTC.